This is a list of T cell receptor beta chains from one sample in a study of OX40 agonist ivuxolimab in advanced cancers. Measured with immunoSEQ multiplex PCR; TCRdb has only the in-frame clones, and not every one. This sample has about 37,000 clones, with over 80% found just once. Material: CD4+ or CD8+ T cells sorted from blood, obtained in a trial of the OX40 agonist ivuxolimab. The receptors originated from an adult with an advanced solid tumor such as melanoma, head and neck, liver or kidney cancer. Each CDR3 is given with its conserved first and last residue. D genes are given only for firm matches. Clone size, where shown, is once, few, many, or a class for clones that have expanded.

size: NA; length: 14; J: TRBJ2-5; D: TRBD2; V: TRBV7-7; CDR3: CASSSGGYQETQYF; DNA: TGTGCCAGCAGCTCGGGGGGGTACCAAGAGACCCAGTACTTC
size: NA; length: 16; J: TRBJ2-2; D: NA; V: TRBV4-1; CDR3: CASSQGDRGGTGELFF; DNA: TGCGCCAGCAGCCAGGGAGACAGGGGAGGGACCGGGGAGCTGTTTTTT
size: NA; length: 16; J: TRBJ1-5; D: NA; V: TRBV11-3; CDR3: CASSLGGDLISQPQHF; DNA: TGTGCCAGCAGCTTAGGTGGGGACCTCATCAGTCAGCCCCAGCATTTT
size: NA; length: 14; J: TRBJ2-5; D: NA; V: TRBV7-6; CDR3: CASSLVELQETQYF; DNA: TGTGCCAGCAGCTTAGTCGAGCTCCAAGAGACCCAGTACTTC
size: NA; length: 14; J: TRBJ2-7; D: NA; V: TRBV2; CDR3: CASRGTELSYEQYF; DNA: TGTGCCAGCCGCGGGACGGAACTCTCCTACGAGCAGTACTTC
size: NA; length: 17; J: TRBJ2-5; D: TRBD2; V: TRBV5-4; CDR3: CASSPARGAGGLETQYF; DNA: TGTGCCAGCAGCCCCGCCCGAGGGGCGGGGGGGTTGGAGACCCAGTACTTC
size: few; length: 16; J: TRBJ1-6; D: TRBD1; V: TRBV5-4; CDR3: CASSSAGQGRGSPLHF; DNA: TGTGCCAGCAGCTCGGCAGGACAGGGCCGTGGTTCACCCCTCCACTTT
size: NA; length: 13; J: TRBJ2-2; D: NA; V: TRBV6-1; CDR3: CASSESGAGELFF; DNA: TGTGCCAGCAGTGAATCTGGGGCCGGGGAGCTGTTTTTT
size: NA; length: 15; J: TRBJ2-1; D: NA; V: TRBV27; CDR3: CASSSSFSSYNEQFF; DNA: TGTGCCAGCAGTTCCTCCTTTAGCTCCTACAATGAGCAGTTCTTC
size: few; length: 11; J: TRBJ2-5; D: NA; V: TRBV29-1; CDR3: CSVGPGETQYF; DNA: TGCAGCGTTGGGCCGGGAGAGACCCAGTACTTC
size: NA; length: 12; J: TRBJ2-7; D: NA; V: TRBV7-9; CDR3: CASSPDSNEQYF; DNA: TGTGCCAGCAGCCCGGACAGTAACGAGCAGTACTTC
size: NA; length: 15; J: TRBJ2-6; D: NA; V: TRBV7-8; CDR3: CASSLSSSGANVLTF; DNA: TGTGCCAGCAGCCTTTCCAGCTCTGGGGCCAACGTCCTGACTTTC
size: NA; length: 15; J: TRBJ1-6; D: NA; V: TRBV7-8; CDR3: CASSQTLPGDSPLHF; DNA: TGTGCCAGCAGCCAAACCCTTCCAGGAGACTCACCCCTCCACTTT
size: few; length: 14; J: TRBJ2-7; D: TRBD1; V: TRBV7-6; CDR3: CASSPNRGPYEQYF; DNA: TGTGCCAGCAGCCCGAACAGGGGACCCTACGAGCAGTACTTC
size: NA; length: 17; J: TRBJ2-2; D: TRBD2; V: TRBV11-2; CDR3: CASSQRAGGKNTGELFF; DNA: TGTGCCAGCAGCCAGAGAGCGGGAGGGAAGAACACCGGGGAGCTGTTTTTT
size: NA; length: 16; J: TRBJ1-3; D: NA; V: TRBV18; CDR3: CASSPETANSGNTIYF; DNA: TGTGCCAGCTCACCGGAGACAGCGAACTCTGGAAACACCATATATTTT
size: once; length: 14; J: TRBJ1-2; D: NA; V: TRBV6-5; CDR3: CASSTAQELYGYTF; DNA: TGTGCCAGCAGTACGGCCCAAGAACTCTATGGCTACACCTTC
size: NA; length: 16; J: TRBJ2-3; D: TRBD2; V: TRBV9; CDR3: CASSPAAAGGVDTQYF; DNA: TGTGCCAGCAGCCCCGCCGCGGCGGGAGGGGTAGATACGCAGTATTTT
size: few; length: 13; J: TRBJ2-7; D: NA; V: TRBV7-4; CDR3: CASSLCLCYEQYF; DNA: TGTGCCAGCAGCTTATGCCTCTGCTACGAGCAGTACTTC
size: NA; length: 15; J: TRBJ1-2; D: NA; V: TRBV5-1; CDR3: CASSLAQGSVSGYTF; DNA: TGCGCCAGCAGCTTGGCCCAGGGGAGCGTGAGTGGCTACACCTTC
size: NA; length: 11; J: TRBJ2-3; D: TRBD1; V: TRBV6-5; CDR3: CVVTGSDTQYF; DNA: TGTGTGGTGACAGGGTCAGATACGCAGTATTTT
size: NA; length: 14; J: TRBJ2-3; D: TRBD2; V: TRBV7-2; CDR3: CASSLLGGADTQYF; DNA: TGTGCCAGCAGCTTACTGGGAGGGGCAGATACGCAGTATTTT
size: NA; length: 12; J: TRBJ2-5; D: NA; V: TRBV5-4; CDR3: CASSWDQETQYF; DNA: TGTGCCAGCAGCTGGGACCAAGAGACCCAGTACTTC
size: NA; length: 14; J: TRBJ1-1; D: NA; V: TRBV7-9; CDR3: CASSPPWGGAEAFF; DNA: TGTGCCAGCAGCCCCCCCTGGGGTGGCGCTGAAGCTTTCTTT
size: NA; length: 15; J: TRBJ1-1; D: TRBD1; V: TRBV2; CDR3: CASSRDRGPNTEAFF; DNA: TGTGCCAGCAGTAGGGACAGGGGTCCGAACACTGAAGCTTTCTTT
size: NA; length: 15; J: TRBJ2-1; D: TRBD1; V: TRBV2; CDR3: CASSLGTGSDNEQFF; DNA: TGTGCCAGCAGTCTAGGGACAGGGAGCGACAATGAGCAGTTCTTC
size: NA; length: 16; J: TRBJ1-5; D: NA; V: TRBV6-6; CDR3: CASSFLTFTGDQPQHF; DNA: TGTGCCAGCAGTTTCCTCACTTTTACAGGAGATCAGCCCCAGCATTTT
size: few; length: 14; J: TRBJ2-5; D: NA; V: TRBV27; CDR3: CASRLSYDQETQYF; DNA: TGTGCCAGCAGACTATCCTACGACCAAGAGACCCAGTACTTC
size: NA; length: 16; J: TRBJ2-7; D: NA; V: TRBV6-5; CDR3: CASSYSLSGTPYEQYF; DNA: TGTGCCAGCAGTTACTCGTTAAGCGGCACCCCCTACGAGCAGTACTTC
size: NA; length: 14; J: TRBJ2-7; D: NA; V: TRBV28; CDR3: CASSRTGIPYEQYF; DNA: TGTGCCAGCAGCCGAACAGGGATCCCCTACGAGCAGTACTTC
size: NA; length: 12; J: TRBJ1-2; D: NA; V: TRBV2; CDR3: CASSYTDTGYTF; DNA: TGTGCCAGCAGCTACACGGACACCGGCTACACCTTC
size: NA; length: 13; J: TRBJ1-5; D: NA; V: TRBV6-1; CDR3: CASSPGPGQPQHF; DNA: TGTGCCAGCAGCCCCGGACCGGGACAGCCCCAGCATTTT
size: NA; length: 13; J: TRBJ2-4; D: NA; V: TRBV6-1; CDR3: CASSDVSRDIQYF; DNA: TGTGCCAGCAGTGACGTATCGAGGGACATTCAGTACTTC
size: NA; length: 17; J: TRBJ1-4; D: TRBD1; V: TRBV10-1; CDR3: CAMTDRGHIPTNEKLFF; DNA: TGCGCCATGACGGACAGGGGGCACATACCAACTAATGAAAAACTGTTTTTT
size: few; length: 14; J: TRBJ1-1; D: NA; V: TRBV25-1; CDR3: CASTGSGRNTEAFF; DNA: TGTGCCAGCACAGGGAGCGGGCGGAACACTGAAGCTTTCTTT
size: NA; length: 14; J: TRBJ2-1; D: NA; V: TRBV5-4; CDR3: CASSLATGRNEQFF; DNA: TGTGCCAGCAGTTTGGCTACAGGGCGCAATGAGCAGTTCTTC
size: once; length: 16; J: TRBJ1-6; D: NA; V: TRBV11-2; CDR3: CASSFGGSSYNSPLHF; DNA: TGTGCCAGCAGCTTTGGGGGCAGCTCCTATAATTCACCCCTCCACTTT
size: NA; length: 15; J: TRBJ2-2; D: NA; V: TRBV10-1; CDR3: CASSPGIGNTGELFF; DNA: TGCGCCAGCAGCCCGGGGATAGGTAACACCGGGGAGCTGTTTTTT
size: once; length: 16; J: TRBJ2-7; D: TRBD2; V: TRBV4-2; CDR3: CASSQDGLAGDSEQYF; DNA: TGTGCCAGCAGCCAAGATGGGCTAGCGGGAGACTCCGAGCAGTACTTC
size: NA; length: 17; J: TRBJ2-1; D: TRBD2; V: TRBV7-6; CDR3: CASSLSSSGALYNEQFF; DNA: TGTGCCAGCAGCTTGTCGTCTAGCGGGGCGCTTTACAATGAGCAGTTCTTC
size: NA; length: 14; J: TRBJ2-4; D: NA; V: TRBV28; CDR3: CASSLSRGRNIQYF; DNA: TGTGCCAGCAGTTTATCTCGGGGTCGAAACATTCAGTACTTC
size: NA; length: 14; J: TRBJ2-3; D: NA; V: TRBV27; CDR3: CASSSGTYTDTQYF; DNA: TGTGCCAGCAGCTCCGGGACTTACACAGATACGCAGTATTTT
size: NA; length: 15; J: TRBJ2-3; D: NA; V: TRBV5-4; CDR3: CASSPSLLEGDTQYF; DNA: TGTGCCAGCAGCCCCTCCCTACTAGAAGGAGATACGCAGTATTTT
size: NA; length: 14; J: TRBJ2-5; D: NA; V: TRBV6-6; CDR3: CASSPTEYQETQYF; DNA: TGTGCCAGCAGTCCTACAGAGTACCAAGAGACCCAGTACTTC
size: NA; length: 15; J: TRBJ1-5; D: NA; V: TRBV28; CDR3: CASSVPTGANQPQHF; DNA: TGTGCCAGCAGTGTACCGACGGGGGCTAATCAGCCCCAGCATTTT
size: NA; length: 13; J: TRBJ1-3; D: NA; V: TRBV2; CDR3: CASILRSGNTIYF; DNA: TGTGCCAGCATCCTGCGCTCTGGAAACACCATATATTTT
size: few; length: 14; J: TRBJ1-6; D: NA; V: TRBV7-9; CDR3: CASSLSPQNSPLHF; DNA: TGTGCCAGCAGCTTGTCCCCTCAGAATTCACCCCTCCACTTT
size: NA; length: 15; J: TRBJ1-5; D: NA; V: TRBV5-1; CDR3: CASSLGGSGDQPQHF; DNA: TGCGCCAGCAGCTTAGGAGGTTCCGGGGATCAGCCCCAGCATTTT
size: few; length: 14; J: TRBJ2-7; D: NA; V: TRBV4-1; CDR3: CASSRSDEAYEQYF; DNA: TGCGCCAGCAGCCGGTCGGACGAAGCCTACGAGCAGTACTTC
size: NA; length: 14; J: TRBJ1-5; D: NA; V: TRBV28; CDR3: CASSLAGALKPQHF; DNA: TGTGCCAGCAGTTTGGCAGGCGCCCTAAAGCCCCAGCATTTT
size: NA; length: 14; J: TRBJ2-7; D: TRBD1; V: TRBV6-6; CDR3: CASSRTGNSYEQYF; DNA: TGTGCCAGCAGCAGGACAGGGAACTCCTACGAGCAGTACTTC
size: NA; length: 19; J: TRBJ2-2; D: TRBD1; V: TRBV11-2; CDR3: CASSSDRDRGRFGTGELFF; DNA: TGTGCCAGCAGCTCGGACCGGGACAGGGGGCGATTTGGCACCGGGGAGCTGTTTTTT
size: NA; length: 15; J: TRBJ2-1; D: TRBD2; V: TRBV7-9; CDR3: CASSRSGSLGNEQFF; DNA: TGTGCCAGCAGCAGAAGCGGGAGTTTGGGTAATGAGCAGTTCTTC
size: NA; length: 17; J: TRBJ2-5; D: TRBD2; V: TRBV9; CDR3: CASSVAAVAGGKETQYF; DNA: TGTGCCAGCAGCGTAGCAGCGGTAGCGGGGGGGAAAGAGACCCAGTACTTC
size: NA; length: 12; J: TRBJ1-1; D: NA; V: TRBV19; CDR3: CASSTLGGEAFF; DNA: TGTGCCAGTAGTACCCTGGGGGGAGAAGCTTTCTTT